This TCR beta chain comes out of a study of T cell responses to AZD1222 COVID-19 vaccine. On this clone itself: Its matching antigen is unknown.

The assay was immunoSEQ multiplex PCR, and TCRdb's table has in-frame clones only and misses some. The sample contains tens of thousands of clones, 70% to 90% of which appear only once. Study conclusions and caveats: Regions left unmutated in variants are reportedly the target of nearly half of spike-specific TCRs. It should be noted that donors were predominantly white British and more often female, and clonal diversity was possibly underestimated.

The ends lost 4 bases at V and 4 bases at J; junction bases unmatched: 4. The CDR3 consists of 14 residues. Per germline, CDR1 SGHTA and CDR2 FQGTGA. The chain uses TRBV7-3 and TRBJ2-3, with TRBD2 identical over 8 bases. The sequences come from peripheral blood, collected on day 0 of AZD1222 vaccination. This TCR came from an adult in good health. CDR3 nucleotide sequence: TGTGCCAGCAGCTCAGGGACTAGGGCAGATACGCAGTATTTT. This translates into CASSSGTRADTQYF.